These 27 T cell receptor beta chains share one sample of origin, sequenced in a study of identical twins. TCRdb reprocessed the 5' RACE reads with MiXCR, giving one entry per CDR3 protein. The sample consists of some 760,000 distinct CDR3 sequences, about 20% of them appearing once. Another study also made use of these data, one on T cells expressing NK-cell markers.

Sequenced input: PBMCs. These receptors were obtained from a woman aged 18 to 35 in good health.

This chain links TRBV6-5 with TRBJ1-1; D is ambiguous. The CDR3 is 14 amino acids. Germline V gives CDR1 MNHEY, CDR2 SVGAGI. V shed 2 bases and J shed 6 bases, with 13 bases lying between them. The DNA for the CDR3 is TGTGCCAGCAGTTACGAGTCCAGGTCCGCTGAAGCTTTCTTT. Translated, it gives CASSYESRSAEAFF.

The sample holds a few counts of this clonotype. In DNA form, the CDR3 reads TGTGCCAGCAGCCACGGCCGGACACTTACTCAAGAGACCCAGTACTTC. Protein product: CASSHGRTLTQETQYF. The chain employs TRBV3-1 and TRBJ2-5; D might be TRBD1 (5 bases). This CDR3 comprises 16 residues. Germline CDR1 reads LGHDT; CDR2 reads YNNKEL (reference sequence). Between the trimmed V and J ends, which lost 3 bases and 2 bases, there was a span of 16 bases.

There are many counts of this clonotype. The rearrangement joins TRBV2 to TRBJ2-2, with 8 nucleotides matching TRBD1. Germline V CDR1 and CDR2: SNHLY, FYNNEI. CDR3 length: 13 residues. The V gene end was trimmed by 7 bases and the J gene end by 5 bases; junction bases not matched to a gene: 3. The CDR3 sequence is CASKDRETGELFF. The DNA of the CDR3 is TGTGCCAGCAAGGACAGGGAAACCGGGGAGCTGTTTTTT. The full variable domain, its missing parts supplied by reference TRBV2 and TRBJ2-2, is EPEVTQTPSHQVTQMGQEVILRCVPISNHLYFYWYRQILGQKVEFLVSFYNNEISEKSEIFDDQFSVERPDGSNFTLKIRSTKLEDSAMYFCASKDRETGELFFGEGSRLTVL.

This sequence joins TRBV5-6 and TRBJ2-7, with D perhaps matching TRBD2 (6 bases). The ends were cut back, 0 bases at V and 8 bases at J, with 18 bases in the middle. The CDR3 is 15 amino acids. Germline V CDR1 and CDR2: SGHDT, YYEEEE. CDR3 region: CASSLVGASSGQQYF. In DNA form, the CDR3 reads TGTGCCAGCAGCTTGGTCGGGGCTAGCAGCGGGCAGCAGTACTTC.

To note about this clonotype: An end of the junction differs from the germline gene, which may be a read error. The J gene is TRBJ2-1, the V gene TRBV5-5, with D uncertain. The CDR3 is 14 residues long. CDR1 SGHKS and CDR2 YYEKEE come from the germline V gene (reference sequence). The CDR3 loop reads CASTTGPIPNGQFF. CDR3 coding DNA: TGTGCCAGCACCACCGGCCCCATCCCCAATGGGCAGTTCTTC.

The J gene is TRBJ1-1, the V gene TRBV5-6; 7 bases map to TRBD1. V lost 1 base, J lost 1 base, and 10 bases stayed unmatched. Germline V CDR1 and CDR2: SGHDT, YYEEEE. The CDR3 extends over 17 amino acids. This CDR3 is CASSLYRLRGRNTEAFF. In nucleotides, the CDR3 is TGTGCCAGCAGCTTGTACCGGTTAAGGGGGCGGAACACTGAAGCTTTCTTT.

This clonotype was recorded at least ten times. V gene TRBV19 combines with J gene TRBJ1-1; D is perhaps TRBD1 (5 bases). Germline V gene data show CDR1 as LNHDA and CDR2 as SQIVND (reference sequence). V lost 6 bases and J 9 bases, leaving 23 bases between the germline ends. The length of the CDR3 is 15 residues. The DNA for the CDR3 is TGTGCCAGTAGCCCCATCCCAGTCGGGACCATAAAAGCTTTCTTT. Its translation is CASSPIPVGTIKAFF.

This clonotype was seen many times. CDR3 in amino acids: CASSHENAPLHF. CDR3 DNA: TGTGCCAGCAGCCATGAAAACGCACCCCTCCACTTT. The V call is TRBV3-1, the J call TRBJ1-6; no clear D gene. Germline lookup yields CDR1 LGHDT and CDR2 YNNKEL (reference sequence). The V end lost 3 bases, the J end lost 11 bases, and 8 bases lay between the germline ends. The CDR3 is 12 amino acids.

This clonotype was seen a handful of times. The rearrangement uses TRBV25-1 and TRBJ2-2, with unresolved D. Germline V gene sequence: CDR1 MGHDK, CDR2 SYGVNS. Trimming shortened V by 1 base and J by 0 bases, and 12 bases separated the two germline ends. CDR3 size: 17 residues. The CDR3 region is CASSESRTAANTGELFF. For the CDR3, the DNA is TGTGCCAGCAGTGAATCACGGACGGCCGCGAACACCGGGGAGCTGTTTTTT.

The chain joins TRBV11-2 to TRBJ2-1; D is uncertain. Germline CDR1 SGHAT, CDR2 FQNNGV. Trimming stripped 5 bases from V and 10 bases from J, with 12 bases between. CDR3 size: 12 residues. CDR3 sequence: CASSPYPGEQFF. As DNA, the CDR3 is TGTGCCAGCAGCCCATACCCCGGGGAGCAGTTCTTC.

This clonotype came up many times. This rearrangement joins TRBV12-3 or TRBV12-4 to TRBJ2-1; possibly TRBD2 for D (6 bases). The V end was cut by 2 bases, the J end by 5 bases, with 13 bases between. The CDR3 runs to 15 residues. This CDR3 is CASSLRARTNNEQFF. The DNA of the CDR3 is TGTGCCAGCAGTTTAAGGGCCAGGACTAACAATGAGCAGTTCTTC.

The chain joins TRBV5-1 to TRBJ2-7, with 7 bases matching TRBD1. Per germline, CDR1 SGHRS and CDR2 YFSETQ. The CDR3 runs to 13 residues. The J segment lost 3 bases and the V segment lost 6 bases, leaving 6 bases of the junction unmatched. CDR3 bases: TGCGCCAGCACCAAAACAGGGGACTACGAGCAGTACTTC. Encoded protein: CASTKTGDYEQYF.

The CDR3 is CASSLDPLGYEQYF. The CDR3 DNA follows: TGTGCCAGCAGTTTAGATCCCCTTGGGTACGAGCAGTACTTC. The J gene is TRBJ2-7, the V gene TRBV12-3 or TRBV12-4; D not resolved. This CDR3 is built from 14 residues. The V end lost 1 base, the J end lost 4 bases, and 11 bases lay between the germline ends.

The chain couples TRBV3-1 to TRBJ2-7; 9 bases line up with TRBD2. Trimming at V came to 3 bases and at J to 3 bases, leaving 3 bases not matched to a gene. Per germline, CDR1 LGHDT and CDR2 YNNKEL (reference sequence). This CDR3 comprises 14 residues. Here the CDR3 DNA reads TGTGCCAGCAGCCATAGAGCGGGGGGCTACGAGCAGTACTTC. It translates to CASSHRAGGYEQYF.

This clonotype came up many times. The rearrangement uses TRBV7-3 and TRBJ2-1, with D possibly being TRBD1 (6 bases). Germline values: CDR1 SGHTA, CDR2 FQGTGA. The CDR3 spans 13 residues. V lost 6 bases to trimming and J lost 3 bases, with 9 bases between them. Written as DNA, the CDR3 is TGTGCCAGCAGTTCGACAGGCTACAATGAGCAGTTCTTC. It yields the protein CASSSTGYNEQFF.

This chain links TRBV12-3 or TRBV12-4 with TRBJ2-3, with TRBD2 matching over 10 bases. This CDR3 is built from 13 residues. The J segment lost 4 bases and the V segment lost 6 bases, leaving 1 base of the junction unmatched. CDR3 residues: CASSTSGADTQYF. The CDR3 nucleotides read TGTGCCAGCAGCACTAGCGGGGCAGATACGCAGTATTTT.

V usage is TRBV3-1 and J usage is TRBJ2-1, with D perhaps given as TRBD1 or TRBD2 (5 bases each). This CDR3 is 12 amino acids long. Germline V gives CDR1 LGHDT, CDR2 YNNKEL (reference sequence). V gave up 0 bases and J gave up 8 bases, with 5 bases separating them. The CDR3 nucleotides are TGTGCCAGCAGCCAAGAGGGGGATGAGCAGTTCTTC. It encodes CASSQEGDEQFF.

V is TRBV20-1 and J is TRBJ2-5, with D tentatively TRBD1 (6 bases). V gave up 6 bases and J gave up 4 bases, with 18 bases separating them. From germline, CDR1 is DFQATT and CDR2 SNEGSKA (reference sequence). CDR3 length: 14 amino acids. Here the CDR3 reads CSAEGTSARETQYF. The DNA for the CDR3 is TGCAGTGCAGAGGGGACATCCGCGAGAGAGACCCAGTACTTC.

This clonotype was found a few times. CDR3 nucleotides: TGCGCCAGCAGCTATGGCGTGGCGGGTCCTTCTAGTGAGCAGTTCTTC. It yields the protein CASSYGVAGPSSEQFF. The V call is TRBV5-1, the J call TRBJ2-1; TRBD2 is a possible D gene (5 bases). The CDR3 loop spans 16 amino acids. The ends were cut back, 3 bases at V and 9 bases at J, with 22 bases in the middle. The germline CDR1 and CDR2 sequences are SGHRS and YFSETQ.

The rearrangement uses TRBV5-1 and TRBJ2-7; the match to TRBD2 covers 8 bases. The V segment lost 4 bases and the J segment 2 bases; nucleotides outside the gene matches: 8. Germline V gene data show CDR1 as SGHRS and CDR2 as YFSETQ. The CDR3 is 15 residues long. The CDR3 loop is CASSPTSARAYEQYF. The CDR3 DNA reads TGCGCCAGCAGCCCGACTAGCGCTCGGGCCTACGAGCAGTACTTC. Full variable domain (rest looked up from reference TRBV5-1 and TRBJ2-7): KAGVTQTPRYLIKTRGQQVTLSCSPISGHRSVSWYQQTPGQGLQFLFEYFSETQRNKGNFPGRFSGRQFSNSRSEMNVSTLELGDSALYLCASSPTSARAYEQYFGPGTRLTVT.

This clonotype was detected a few times. This chain connects TRBV20-1 to TRBJ2-1, with TRBD2 matching over 11 bases. V trimming: 4 bases; J trimming: 3 bases; junction bases outside the gene matches: 8. Germline loops: CDR1 DFQATT, CDR2 SNEGSKA (reference sequence). The CDR3 is 16 residues long. CDR3 DNA sequence: TGCAGTGCTACCTCCCGACTAGCGGGGATCTACAATGAGCAGTTCTTC. Protein: CSATSRLAGIYNEQFF.

This clonotype was counted a few times. The rearrangement uses TRBV5-1 and TRBJ2-1; TRBD2 agrees at 8 bases. The CDR3 has 15 amino acids. CDR1 and CDR2 (germline): SGHRS, YFSETQ. Trimming at V came to 2 bases and at J to 5 bases, leaving 6 bases not matched to a gene. CDR3 DNA sequence: TGCGCCAGCAGCTTTCAACTAGCGGTGAACAATGAGCAGTTCTTC. It specifies CASSFQLAVNNEQFF.

This clonotype was detected only a few times. J is TRBJ2-7 and V is TRBV29-1; TRBD2 aligns across 7 bases. Per germline, CDR1 SQVTM and CDR2 ANQGSEA. The CDR3 sequence is 13 residues long. V lost 5 bases, J lost 0 bases, and 4 bases stayed unmatched. In DNA form, the CDR3 reads TGCAGCGTTATGAGCGGGGACTCCTACGAGCAGTACTTC. Translated, it gives CSVMSGDSYEQYF.

There are a few counts of this clonotype. This chain joins TRBV12-3 or TRBV12-4 and TRBJ1-1; tentative D call: TRBD1 (6 bases). The CDR3 is 15 amino acids. The ends were cut back, 2 bases at V and 1 base at J, with 11 bases in the middle. This CDR3 reads CASSLKGQPNTEAFF. The CDR3 region has the DNA TGTGCCAGCAGTTTAAAAGGACAGCCGAACACTGAAGCTTTCTTT.

This chain connects TRBV20-1 to TRBJ2-2, with 8 nucleotides matching TRBD2. This CDR3 is 15 amino acids long. Germline V lookup: CDR1 DFQATT, CDR2 SNEGSKA (reference sequence). Losses at the gene ends were 6 bases for V and 5 bases for J; bases not matched to a gene: 11. CDR3 loop: CSAAGRGGRTGELFF. As DNA, the CDR3 is TGCAGTGCAGCAGGTCGGGGGGGCCGTACCGGGGAGCTGTTTTTT.

This clonotype was observed a handful of times. V gene TRBV5-1 combines with J gene TRBJ1-4; 8 nucleotides agree with TRBD1. The germline V gene has CDR1 SGHRS and CDR2 YFSETQ. The junction had 4 bases not matched to a gene; V was cut back by 5 bases and J by 4 bases. The CDR3 is 14 amino acids. The DNA of the CDR3 is TGCGCCAGCAGGAAACAGGGGGTTAATGAAAAACTGTTTTTT. It specifies CASRKQGVNEKLFF. Variable domain in full (rest from reference TRBV5-1 and TRBJ1-4): KAGVTQTPRYLIKTRGQQVTLSCSPISGHRSVSWYQQTPGQGLQFLFEYFSETQRNKGNFPGRFSGRQFSNSRSEMNVSTLELGDSALYLCASRKQGVNEKLFFGSGTQLSVL.

This clonotype was seen only once. The chain recombines TRBV14 with TRBJ2-7, with D perhaps given as TRBD1 or TRBD2 (5 bases each). The CDR3 totals 14 residues. In germline, CDR1 is SGHDN, CDR2 FVKESK. Trimming removed 4 bases from V and 3 bases from J, with 13 bases in between. CDR3 nucleotide sequence: TGTGCCAGCAGCCCCCGGGACGGGAACTACGAGCAGTACTTC. This gives the protein CASSPRDGNYEQYF.